The 28 T cell receptor beta chains reported below all come from one sample, sequenced in a study of blood T cell repertoires in COVID-19. Profiled with immunoSEQ multiplex PCR; TCRdb holds only in-frame clones, not every one. The table records fewer than 400,000 clones, around four fifths of them present only once. Sample: peripheral blood. These receptors were collected from a man aged 30 to 45 with active or convalescent COVID-19.

In DNA form, the CDR3 reads TGCGCCAGCAGCCGCCACGGCGGGGGACAGGGGTCCGGGGAGCTGTTTTTT. It yields the protein CASSRHGGGQGSGELFF. The chain employs TRBV4-1 and TRBJ2-2, with 10 positions matching TRBD1. The CDR3 has 17 residues. Trimming cost V 4 bases and J 6 bases; bases outside gene matches: 11. Germline V gene lookup returns CDR1 MGHRA and CDR2 YSYEKL.

The V call is TRBV24-1, the J call TRBJ2-3; D not certain. The CDR3 is made up of 15 amino acids. V was trimmed by 9 bases and J by 1 base, leaving 16 bases between them. Germline CDR1 reads KGHDR; CDR2 reads SFDVKD. This CDR3 reads CATGSAARGTDTQYF. In DNA form, the CDR3 reads TGTGCCACCGGATCAGCAGCCCGGGGCACAGATACGCAGTATTTT.

This rearrangement joins TRBV6-2 or TRBV6-3 to TRBJ2-6, with D perhaps matching TRBD2 (5 bases). The CDR3 extends over 17 amino acids. Germline CDR1 reads MNHEY; CDR2 reads SVGEGT. V was cut by 2 bases and J by 2 bases, with 13 bases left in between. For the CDR3, the DNA is TGTGCCAGCAGTTACGCCCCCTTGACTACTGGGGCCAACGTCCTGACTTTC. Translated: CASSYAPLTTGANVLTF.

This clone has more than one count but fewer than ten. This chain links TRBV6-2 or TRBV6-3 with TRBJ2-3; 10 nucleotides agree with TRBD2. Germline assignment: CDR1 MNHEY and CDR2 SVGEGT. CDR3 length: 16 amino acids. J lost 2 bases, V lost 6 bases, and 8 bases had no gene match. The CDR3, as DNA: TGTGCCAGCAGCCGCACCCTAGCGGGGGACACAGATACGCAGTATTTT. Translating it yields CASSRTLAGDTDTQYF.

The rearrangement links TRBV7-3 to TRBJ1-1; D ambiguous. In germline, CDR1 is SGHTA, CDR2 FQGTGA. CDR3 length: 14 residues. The V gene lost 5 bases and the J gene lost 8 bases, with 18 bases spanning the gap. CDR3 protein: CASSPDHEEPEAFF. The CDR3 DNA follows: TGTGCCAGCAGCCCCGATCACGAGGAACCAGAAGCTTTCTTT.

The gene calls are TRBV19 and TRBJ1-5, with TRBD1 identical over 10 bases. V gave up 5 bases and J gave up 5 bases; unmatched junction bases: 3. CDR3 length: 14 amino acids. Germline CDR1 is LNHDA and CDR2 is SQIVND (reference sequence). The CDR3 sequence is CASSSGQGDQPQHF. CDR3 in DNA: TGTGCCAGTAGTTCTGGACAGGGGGATCAGCCCCAGCATTTT.

This chain connects TRBV20-1 to TRBJ1-1; possible D gene TRBD1, 5 bases. This CDR3 is 11 amino acids long. The V gene's germline CDR1 is DFQATT and CDR2 SNEGSKA (reference sequence). CDR3 nucleotides: TGCGGGGGGGGACCGGGCACTGAAGCTTTCTTT. It is translated as CGGGPGTEAFF.

V and J are TRBV7-9 and TRBJ2-7, with TRBD1 as a possible D gene (6 bases). There are 16 residues in the CDR3. Trimming took off 5 bases at V and 3 bases at J, with 20 bases between the two ends. CDR1 SEHNR and CDR2 FQNEAQ come from the germline V gene (reference sequence). The CDR3 protein is CASSASTGFYDYEQYF. DNA for the CDR3: TGTGCCAGCAGCGCCAGTACAGGGTTTTACGACTACGAGCAGTACTTC.

In DNA, the CDR3 is TGTGCCAGCACTAAGACAGGGGGCTCCTACAATGAGCAGTTCTTC. It encodes CASTKTGGSYNEQFF. The chain employs TRBV2 and TRBJ2-1, with TRBD1 identical over 9 bases. The CDR3 is 15 amino acids. V was clipped by 7 bases and J by 0 bases; unmatched bases: 4. Germline CDR1 and CDR2: SNHLY and FYNNEI.

The rearrangement uses TRBV5-4 and TRBJ2-2; 12 positions agree with TRBD2. The CDR3 contains 16 residues. J gave up 9 bases and V 3 bases, and 9 bases lay outside the gene matches. The germline V gene has CDR1 SGHNT and CDR2 YYREEE (reference sequence). The CDR3 coding sequence is TGTGCCAGCAGCTCGAGACTAGCGGGGGAACACCGGGAGCTGTTTTTT. Protein: CASSSRLAGEHRELFF.

V and J are TRBV30 and TRBJ1-2; D gene uncertain. V was trimmed by 4 bases and J by 4 bases, leaving 7 bases between them. CDR1 is GTSNPN and CDR2 is SVGIG in the germline V gene (reference sequence). This CDR3 is 11 amino acids long. For the CDR3, the DNA is TGTGCCTGGAAGGAGTTCTATGGCTACACCTTC. Its translation is CAWKEFYGYTF.

The CDR3 spells CASSEEGQGPAGTQYF. CDR3 DNA: TGTGCCAGCAGTGAGGAAGGACAGGGCCCGGCGGGGACGCAGTATTTT. The chain is built from TRBV6-4 and TRBJ2-3; 8 bases map to TRBD1. V lost 3 bases, J lost 9 bases, and 14 bases stayed unmatched. CDR3 length: 16 amino acids. The V gene's germline CDR1 is MRHNA and CDR2 SNTAGT.

The chain carries TRBV7-2 and TRBJ2-7; D ambiguous. Trimming left V 5 bases short and J 1 base short, with 3 bases between. The CDR3 is 11 residues long. The germline CDR1 and CDR2 sequences are SGHTA and FQGNSA. The CDR3 sequence is CASSPSYEQYF. CDR3 in DNA: TGTGCCAGCAGCCCGTCCTACGAGCAGTACTTC.

The V gene is TRBV20-1, the J gene TRBJ2-3, with TRBD1 matching 7 bases. Germline CDR1 DFQATT, CDR2 SNEGSKA (reference sequence). The CDR3 sequence is 15 residues long. J lost 4 bases, V lost 5 bases, and 12 bases had no gene match. As DNA, the CDR3 is TGCAGTGCTGGTGCACAGGGGCGCAGATCAGATACGCAGTATTTT. Translating gives CSAGAQGRRSDTQYF.

In regard to this clone: Other DNA sequences in this sample translate to the same CDR3. The gene calls are TRBV19 and TRBJ1-1, with D possibly being TRBD1 (5 bases). The length of the CDR3 is 14 residues. CDR1 and CDR2 from the germline V gene are LNHDA and SQIVND (reference sequence). Between the trimmed V and J ends, which lost 4 bases and 4 bases, there was a span of 13 bases. The CDR3 nucleotides are TGTGCCAGTAGTACTCAGGGTGCAGGCACTGAAGCTTTCTTT. It is translated as CASSTQGAGTEAFF.

The V and J genes are TRBV7-2 and TRBJ1-5; possible D gene TRBD1, 6 bases. This CDR3 has 17 residues. Germline CDR1 and CDR2: SGHTA and FQGNSA. V dropped 2 bases and J dropped 1 base, with 15 bases sitting between them. CDR3 loop: CASSLNLGGESNQPQHF. In DNA form, the CDR3 reads TGTGCCAGCAGCTTAAATCTAGGGGGAGAGAGCAATCAGCCCCAGCATTTT.

The CDR3 spells CASSRGRNTEAFF. CDR3 sequence (DNA): TGTGCCAGCAGCCGTGGGAGGAACACTGAAGCTTTCTTT. The J gene is TRBJ1-1, the V gene TRBV16; D not certain. The CDR3 length is 13 residues. Germline-derived CDR1 and CDR2 are KGHSY and FQNENV. V shed 4 bases and J shed 1 base, with 7 bases lying between them.

V gene TRBV19 combines with J gene TRBJ1-2; 11 positions match TRBD1. Germline values: CDR1 LNHDA, CDR2 SQIVND (reference sequence). There are 13 residues in the CDR3. Losses at the gene ends were 9 bases for V and 6 bases for J; bases not matched to a gene: 6. The chain's CDR3 is CASRWTGGDGYTF. The CDR3 DNA reads as TGTGCCAGCCGCTGGACAGGGGGCGATGGCTACACCTTC.

The chain recombines TRBV24-1 with TRBJ1-1, with TRBD1 matching over 7 bases. CDR3 length: 13 residues. V gave up 5 bases and J gave up 4 bases; unmatched junction bases: 3. Germline V gives CDR1 KGHDR, CDR2 SFDVKD. The CDR3 spells CATSGNRGTEAFF. CDR3 sequence (DNA): TGTGCCACCAGTGGCAACAGGGGCACTGAAGCTTTCTTT.

V and J are TRBV7-2 and TRBJ2-2; 10 bases are a match to TRBD2. In germline, CDR1 is SGHTA, CDR2 FQGNSA. With 6 bases clipped from V and 5 bases from J, the junction kept 6 bases outside the gene matches. The CDR3 length is 15 residues. CDR3 in DNA: TGTGCCAGCAGACCAACTAGCGGGGATACCGGGGAGCTGTTTTTT. This gives the protein CASRPTSGDTGELFF.

On this clone itself: Other DNA sequences in this specimen translate into the identical CDR3. The gene calls are TRBV5-1 and TRBJ2-3; 8 nucleotides line up with TRBD2. Germline V gene sequence: CDR1 SGHRS, CDR2 YFSETQ. V shed 0 bases, J shed 3 bases, and the junction held 3 bases outside the gene matches. CDR3 size: 15 residues. The CDR3 DNA is TGCGCCAGCAGCTTGGCGGGGGGGCCTACAGATACGCAGTATTTT. Translated: CASSLAGGPTDTQYF.

The chain is built from TRBV30 and TRBJ1-4; possibly TRBD1 for D (6 bases). Trimming left V 3 bases short and J 6 bases short, with 14 bases between. Germline CDR1 is GTSNPN and CDR2 is SVGIG (reference sequence). The CDR3 runs to 14 residues. The CDR3 is CAWSSGTMDEKLFF. In DNA, the CDR3 is TGTGCCTGGAGCTCCGGGACAATGGATGAAAAACTGTTTTTT.

The V call is TRBV5-6, the J call TRBJ1-1, with a possible D match to TRBD1 (5 bases). Trimming removed 1 base from V and 11 bases from J, with 15 bases in between. This CDR3 has 13 amino acids. Per the germline V gene, CDR1 is SGHDT and CDR2 is YYEEEE. DNA for the CDR3: TGTGCCAGCAGCTTGCTCCTCGGGGGTAGGGCTTTCTTT. Translation: CASSLLLGGRAFF.

The chain uses TRBV19 and TRBJ2-1; 14 positions agree with TRBD2. Germline trimming cut 10 bases from V and 4 bases from J; bases unmatched to any gene: 9. Per germline, CDR1 LNHDA and CDR2 SQIVND (reference sequence). The CDR3 is made up of 16 amino acids. The CDR3 here is CATTGTSGGLYNEQFF. The CDR3 DNA reads TGTGCCACTACGGGGACTAGCGGGGGCTTATACAATGAGCAGTTCTTC.

As concerns this clone: A junction boundary mismatches the germline segment, possibly from a read error. The chain recombines TRBV25-1 with TRBJ1-1, with D possibly TRBD1 on 5 matching bases. Germline CDR1 reads MGHDK; CDR2 reads SYGVNS. The CDR3 has 13 amino acids. The CDR3 here is CASSAGVKTEAFF. As DNA, the CDR3 is TGTGCCAGCAGCGCGGGGGTGAAGACTGAAGCTTTCTTT.

V is TRBV4-1 and J is TRBJ2-7; 14 bases map to TRBD2. The V gene's germline CDR1 is MGHRA and CDR2 YSYEKL. V lost 1 base, J lost 6 bases, and 8 bases stayed unmatched. The CDR3 sequence is 17 residues long. The CDR3 loop reads CASSQVPGLAGAGEQYF. The CDR3 DNA is TGCGCCAGCAGCCAAGTCCCGGGACTAGCGGGAGCAGGCGAGCAGTACTTC.

The chain recombines TRBV19 with TRBJ1-2; TRBD1 matches 9 bases. Looked up from germline, CDR1 is LNHDA and CDR2 is SQIVND (reference sequence). The V and J ends lost 11 bases and 0 bases, in that order; junction bases with no gene match: 10. CDR3 size: 15 residues. The CDR3 DNA sequence: TGTGCCTCCCCGGGACAGGGACAAGCTAACTATGGCTACACCTTC. This gives the protein CASPGQGQANYGYTF.

The genes are TRBV2 and TRBJ1-5; D not resolved. Germline lookup yields CDR1 SNHLY and CDR2 FYNNEI. The CDR3 sequence is 13 residues long. The V end was cut by 6 bases, the J end by 11 bases, with 17 bases between. The CDR3 DNA reads TGTGCCAGCAGGACTCAAGTACTTGAGGCCCAGCATTTT. This encodes CASRTQVLEAQHF.